The 27 T cell receptor beta chains presented below share a single source sample, sequenced in a study of T cell repertoires in cytomegalovirus infection. TCRdb ran MiXCR on the reads and lists one entry per CDR3 protein. The sample yields 450,000 to 600,000 distinct CDR3 sequences, approximately 11% seen once. The material sequenced was PBMCs. These receptors were collected from a human donor in good health (CMV status not recorded). Some clones in this sample may be carry-over from other donors' samples.

The V call is TRBV29-1, the J call TRBJ2-1; D not certain. CDR3 length equals 14 residues. Germline V CDR1 and CDR2: SQVTM, ANQGSEA. With 5 bases removed from V and 0 bases from J, the gap between germline ends came to 11 bases. The CDR3 loop is CSVPQRGSYNEQFF. The CDR3 DNA follows: TGCAGCGTTCCCCAGCGAGGCTCCTACAATGAGCAGTTCTTC.

This clonotype was recorded many times. The CDR3 reads CAISESGRQPQHF. DNA of the CDR3: TGTGCCATCAGTGAGTCGGGGCGACAGCCCCAGCATTTT. The chain uses TRBV10-3 and TRBJ1-5; a possible D gene is TRBD1 (5 bases). V shed 0 bases and J shed 7 bases, with 7 bases lying between them. The germline gives CDR1 ENHRY, CDR2 SYGVKD. This CDR3 has 13 residues.

This clonotype was seen at least ten times. V is TRBV7-2 and J is TRBJ2-1; 7 bases match TRBD2. J lost 7 bases, V lost 5 bases, and 8 bases had no gene match. CDR1 is SGHTA, CDR2 FQGNSA, per germline. The CDR3 runs to 14 residues. The CDR3 loop reads CASSPRTRFNEQFF. The CDR3 DNA reads as TGTGCCAGCAGCCCCCGGACTAGGTTTAATGAGCAGTTCTTC.

This clonotype occurred a few times. The chain employs TRBV7-9 and TRBJ2-6; D is unresolved. CDR1 and CDR2 (germline): SEHNR, FQNEAQ (reference sequence). This CDR3 is 16 amino acids long. Trimming removed 5 bases at V and 1 base at J, with 12 bases between. This chain's CDR3 is CASSHRTDSGANVLTF. The CDR3, as DNA: TGTGCCAGCAGCCACCGGACGGATTCTGGGGCCAACGTCCTGACTTTC.

This clonotype was found many times. V usage is TRBV7-2 and J usage is TRBJ2-7; 16 nucleotides agree with TRBD2. CDR1 SGHTA and CDR2 FQGNSA come from the germline V gene. This CDR3 spans 17 amino acids. The V gene end was trimmed by 4 bases and the J gene end by 6 bases; junction bases not matched to a gene: 9. The CDR3 DNA reads as TGTGCCAGCAGCTCGGGGACTAGCGGGAGGGCCATGGGCGAGCAGTACTTC. This translates into CASSSGTSGRAMGEQYF. Combining the CDR3 with reference TRBV7-2 and TRBJ2-7 gives the whole variable domain GAGVSQSPSNKVTEKGKDVELRCDPISGHTALYWYRQSLGQGLEFLIYFQGNSAPDKSGLPSDRFSAERTGGSVSTLTIQRTQQEDSAVYLCASSSGTSGRAMGEQYFGPGTRLTVT.

This clonotype was seen repeatedly, ten times or more. V and J are TRBV6-4 and TRBJ2-1, with D tentatively TRBD1 or TRBD2 (5 bases each). The CDR3 length is 14 residues. Germline CDR1 is MRHNA and CDR2 is SNTAGT. V shed 4 bases and J shed 5 bases, with 12 bases lying between them. The chain's CDR3 is CASSVRGENNEQFF. CDR3 bases: TGTGCCAGCAGTGTACGAGGGGAGAACAATGAGCAGTTCTTC.

In this sample, this clonotype turned up many times. This chain connects TRBV5-1 to TRBJ2-2, with TRBD1 matching over 8 bases. There are 17 residues in the CDR3. The germline gives CDR1 SGHRS, CDR2 YFSETQ. Trimming cost V 0 bases and J 4 bases; bases outside gene matches: 8. CDR3 residues: CASSLGTGTASTGELFF. The CDR3 region has the DNA TGCGCCAGCAGCTTGGGGACAGGGACAGCCTCCACCGGGGAGCTGTTTTTT.

Ten or more counts support this clonotype. The chain is built from TRBV7-2 and TRBJ2-1; D is possibly TRBD2 (6 bases). CDR3 length: 16 amino acids. CDR1 and CDR2 from the germline V gene are SGHTA and FQGNSA. Trimming pared 4 bases from V and 2 bases from J, leaving 15 bases between. Written as DNA, the CDR3 is TGTGCCAGCAGCTCGGATAGCGGAAGTACCTACAATGAGCAGTTCTTC. It translates to CASSSDSGSTYNEQFF.

This clonotype was counted ten times or more. The chain is built from TRBV6-1 and TRBJ2-1; D gene uncertain. The V gene lost 2 bases and the J gene lost 10 bases, with 12 bases spanning the gap. The germline V gene has CDR1 MNHNS and CDR2 SASEGT. The CDR3 covers 13 residues. CDR3 coding DNA: TGTGCCAGCAGTGAATCTCCCCTGGGGGAGCAGTTCTTC. Its protein is CASSESPLGEQFF.

There are many counts of this clonotype. The chain has TRBV4-1 and TRBJ1-5; a weak D match, TRBD1 (5 bases). Looked up from germline, CDR1 is MGHRA and CDR2 is YSYEKL. CDR3 size: 15 residues. Deletions cut 0 bases from V and 4 bases from J, with 10 bases between. The CDR3 protein is CASSQDRQRNQPQHF. Here the CDR3 DNA reads TGCGCCAGCAGCCAAGATAGACAGCGAAATCAGCCCCAGCATTTT.

This clonotype was counted ten times or more. The chain is built from TRBV7-2 and TRBJ2-1; TRBD2 is a possible D gene (7 bases). V dropped 1 base and J dropped 8 bases, with 15 bases sitting between them. The germline V gene encodes CDR1 SGHTA and CDR2 FQGNSA. This CDR3 has 15 amino acids. The CDR3, as DNA: TGTGCCAGCAGCTTAGACGGGGGAGGGGGGGATGAGCAGTTCTTC. Residues: CASSLDGGGGDEQFF.

The J gene is TRBJ2-2, the V gene TRBV9; D ambiguous. In germline, CDR1 is SGDLS, CDR2 YYNGEE. Deletions cut 0 bases from V and 4 bases from J, with 7 bases between. The length of the CDR3 is 14 residues. CDR3 loop: CASSVERATGELFF. CDR3 in DNA: TGTGCCAGCAGCGTAGAACGGGCCACCGGGGAGCTGTTTTTT. Using reference TRBV9 and TRBJ2-2 for the parts outside the CDR3, the full variable domain is DSGVTQTPKHLITATGQRVTLRCSPRSGDLSVYWYQQSLDQGLQFLIQYYNGEERAKGNILERFSAQQFPDLHSELNLSSLELGDSALYFCASSVERATGELFFGEGSRLTVL.

This clonotype showed up many times. The chain carries TRBV28 and TRBJ1-5; D remains unclear. The CDR3 extends over 15 amino acids. V was cut by 3 bases and J by 0 bases, with 9 bases left in between. The germline V gene has CDR1 MDHEN and CDR2 SYDVKM. The CDR3 DNA follows: TGTGCCAGCAGTTTGTTCCAGGATAGCAATCAGCCCCAGCATTTT. Residues: CASSLFQDSNQPQHF.

The chain recombines TRBV11-2 with TRBJ2-2; D possibly uses TRBD1 or TRBD2 (5 bases each). V was cut by 8 bases and J by 5 bases, with 21 bases left in between. The CDR3 totals 16 residues. Looked up from germline, CDR1 is SGHAT and CDR2 is FQNNGV. The CDR3 is CASPWDDRLGTGELFF. In DNA, the CDR3 is TGTGCCAGCCCTTGGGACGATCGATTGGGGACCGGGGAGCTGTTTTTT.

Turning to this clonotype: A read error may explain this, as a much larger clone is one base away. V gene TRBV28 combines with J gene TRBJ2-1; TRBD1 matches 8 bases. Germline CDR1 and CDR2: MDHEN and SYDVKM. This CDR3 has 16 residues. For the CDR3, the DNA is TGTGCCAGCAGTCCTCTGACAGGGGAGGCCTACAATGAGCAGTTATTC. Encoded protein: CASSPLTGEAYNEQLF.

The sample holds many counts of this clonotype. V usage is TRBV7-9 and J usage is TRBJ2-5, with 13 nucleotides matching TRBD2. Trimming removed 3 bases from V and 5 bases from J; junction bases left unmatched: 3. The CDR3 has 15 amino acids. Germline CDR1 SEHNR, CDR2 FQNEAQ (reference sequence). CDR3 DNA sequence: TGTGCCAGCAGCTTGACTAGCGGGGGGTCGGAGACCCAGTACTTC. It translates to CASSLTSGGSETQYF. The full variable domain, rest sourced from reference TRBV7-9 and TRBJ2-5, is DTGVSQNPRHKITKRGQNVTFRCDPISEHNRLYWYRQTLGQGPEFLTYFQNEAQLEKSRLLSDRFSAERPKGSFSTLEIQRTEQGDSAMYLCASSLTSGGSETQYFGPGTRLLVL.

The table lists this clonotype with many counts. The V call is TRBV12-3 or TRBV12-4, the J call TRBJ1-2; the D is unclear. This CDR3 has 14 residues. Trimming removed 6 bases from V and 4 bases from J, with 15 bases in between. In DNA form, the CDR3 reads TGTGCCAGCAGAAATCAGGACGGGATCTATGGCTACACCTTC. Translated: CASRNQDGIYGYTF.

This clonotype occurred a few times. The chain links TRBV28 to TRBJ2-3; 11 bases map to TRBD2. The CDR3 is 17 amino acids. Trimming took 4 bases from V and 2 from J; bases not matched to a gene: 8. The germline CDR1 and CDR2 sequences are MDHEN and SYDVKM. The CDR3 bases are TGTGCCAGCAGTTCCACCCGACTAGCGGGGTACACAGATACGCAGTATTTT. It yields the protein CASSSTRLAGYTDTQYF.

This clonotype was recorded many times. The chain has TRBV24-1 and TRBJ2-5; 14 nucleotides agree with TRBD2. Germline CDR1 reads KGHDR; CDR2 reads SFDVKD. Unmatched junction bases numbered 8, after V lost 1 base and J lost 2 bases. The CDR3 extends over 19 amino acids. CDR3 sequence reads: CATSDFGTSGRSRQETQYF. The DNA of the CDR3 is TGTGCCACCAGTGATTTTGGGACTAGCGGGAGAAGTAGACAAGAGACCCAGTACTTC.

This clonotype showed up just a few times. V gene TRBV5-1 combines with J gene TRBJ2-5; D is undetermined. Germline V gives CDR1 SGHRS, CDR2 YFSETQ. The CDR3 consists of 13 residues. The V gene lost 1 base and the J gene lost 4 bases, with 8 bases spanning the gap. The CDR3 DNA sequence: TGCGCCAGCAGCTTGCGGCAGTTAGAGACCCAGTACTTC. It translates to CASSLRQLETQYF. Using reference TRBV5-1 and TRBJ2-5 for the parts outside the CDR3, the full variable domain is KAGVTQTPRYLIKTRGQQVTLSCSPISGHRSVSWYQQTPGQGLQFLFEYFSETQRNKGNFPGRFSGRQFSNSRSEMNVSTLELGDSALYLCASSLRQLETQYFGPGTRLLVL.

Many counts were recorded for this clonotype. The V gene is TRBV27, the J gene TRBJ2-1, with 8 nucleotides matching TRBD2. CDR1 MNHEY and CDR2 SMNVEV come from the germline V gene (reference sequence). V was clipped by 6 bases and J by 4 bases; unmatched bases: 2. This CDR3 has 13 residues. The CDR3 reads CASSREGYNEQFF. The CDR3 DNA sequence: TGTGCCAGCAGCCGGGAGGGGTACAATGAGCAGTTCTTC.

The V and J genes are TRBV5-4 and TRBJ2-1, with 13 positions matching TRBD2. Germline CDR1 is SGHNT and CDR2 is YYREEE (reference sequence). Trimming at V came to 0 bases and at J to 10 bases, leaving 4 bases not matched to a gene. The CDR3 spans 15 residues. The CDR3 reads CASSLGTSGSREQFF. CDR3 bases: TGTGCCAGCAGCTTGGGGACTAGCGGGAGTCGGGAGCAGTTCTTC.

This clonotype was counted at least ten times. The genes are TRBV7-2 and TRBJ2-3; TRBD2 agrees at 15 bases. The CDR3 length is 18 residues. Germline V gives CDR1 SGHTA, CDR2 FQGNSA. V lost 4 bases, J lost 1 base, and 6 bases stayed unmatched. This chain's CDR3 is CASSSGLAGGVGTDTQYF. The CDR3 DNA follows: TGTGCCAGCAGCTCGGGACTAGCGGGGGGCGTGGGCACAGATACGCAGTATTTT.

Ten or more counts support this clonotype. V is TRBV4-1 and J is TRBJ2-1, with D perhaps assigned TRBD1 or TRBD2 (6 bases each). Trimming pared 4 bases from V and 6 bases from J, leaving 10 bases between. The CDR3 length is 13 residues. CDR1 is MGHRA, CDR2 YSYEKL, per germline. This CDR3 reads CASSPEGGNEQFF. The CDR3 DNA reads as TGCGCCAGCAGCCCCGAGGGGGGCAATGAGCAGTTCTTC.

This clonotype was seen a few times. The genes are TRBV19 and TRBJ2-7; 9 positions agree with TRBD1. Germline lookup yields CDR1 LNHDA and CDR2 SQIVND (reference sequence). The CDR3 has 15 residues. V gave up 6 bases and J gave up 4 bases; unmatched junction bases: 10. CDR3: CASSRLTGGTYEQYF. CDR3 sequence (DNA): TGTGCCAGTAGCCGACTGACAGGGGGTACTTACGAGCAGTACTTC.

This clonotype was found many times. The CDR3: CASSLGRLSVGGYTF. Here the CDR3 DNA reads TGTGCCAGCAGTTTGGGCCGTCTTTCGGTGGGGGGCTACACCTTC. The chain employs TRBV12-3 or TRBV12-4 and TRBJ1-2; no definite D call. The CDR3 has 15 amino acids. Between the trimmed V and J ends, which lost 3 bases and 8 bases, there was a span of 19 bases.

This clonotype was seen a handful of times. The V call is TRBV10-3, the J call TRBJ1-5, with unresolved D. Between the trimmed V and J ends, which lost 10 bases and 0 bases, there was a span of 13 bases. The germline V gene has CDR1 ENHRY and CDR2 SYGVKD. This CDR3 comprises 14 residues. The CDR3 sequence is CATRGEISNQPQHF. The CDR3 DNA reads TGTGCCACCCGCGGGGAGATTAGCAATCAGCCCCAGCATTTT.